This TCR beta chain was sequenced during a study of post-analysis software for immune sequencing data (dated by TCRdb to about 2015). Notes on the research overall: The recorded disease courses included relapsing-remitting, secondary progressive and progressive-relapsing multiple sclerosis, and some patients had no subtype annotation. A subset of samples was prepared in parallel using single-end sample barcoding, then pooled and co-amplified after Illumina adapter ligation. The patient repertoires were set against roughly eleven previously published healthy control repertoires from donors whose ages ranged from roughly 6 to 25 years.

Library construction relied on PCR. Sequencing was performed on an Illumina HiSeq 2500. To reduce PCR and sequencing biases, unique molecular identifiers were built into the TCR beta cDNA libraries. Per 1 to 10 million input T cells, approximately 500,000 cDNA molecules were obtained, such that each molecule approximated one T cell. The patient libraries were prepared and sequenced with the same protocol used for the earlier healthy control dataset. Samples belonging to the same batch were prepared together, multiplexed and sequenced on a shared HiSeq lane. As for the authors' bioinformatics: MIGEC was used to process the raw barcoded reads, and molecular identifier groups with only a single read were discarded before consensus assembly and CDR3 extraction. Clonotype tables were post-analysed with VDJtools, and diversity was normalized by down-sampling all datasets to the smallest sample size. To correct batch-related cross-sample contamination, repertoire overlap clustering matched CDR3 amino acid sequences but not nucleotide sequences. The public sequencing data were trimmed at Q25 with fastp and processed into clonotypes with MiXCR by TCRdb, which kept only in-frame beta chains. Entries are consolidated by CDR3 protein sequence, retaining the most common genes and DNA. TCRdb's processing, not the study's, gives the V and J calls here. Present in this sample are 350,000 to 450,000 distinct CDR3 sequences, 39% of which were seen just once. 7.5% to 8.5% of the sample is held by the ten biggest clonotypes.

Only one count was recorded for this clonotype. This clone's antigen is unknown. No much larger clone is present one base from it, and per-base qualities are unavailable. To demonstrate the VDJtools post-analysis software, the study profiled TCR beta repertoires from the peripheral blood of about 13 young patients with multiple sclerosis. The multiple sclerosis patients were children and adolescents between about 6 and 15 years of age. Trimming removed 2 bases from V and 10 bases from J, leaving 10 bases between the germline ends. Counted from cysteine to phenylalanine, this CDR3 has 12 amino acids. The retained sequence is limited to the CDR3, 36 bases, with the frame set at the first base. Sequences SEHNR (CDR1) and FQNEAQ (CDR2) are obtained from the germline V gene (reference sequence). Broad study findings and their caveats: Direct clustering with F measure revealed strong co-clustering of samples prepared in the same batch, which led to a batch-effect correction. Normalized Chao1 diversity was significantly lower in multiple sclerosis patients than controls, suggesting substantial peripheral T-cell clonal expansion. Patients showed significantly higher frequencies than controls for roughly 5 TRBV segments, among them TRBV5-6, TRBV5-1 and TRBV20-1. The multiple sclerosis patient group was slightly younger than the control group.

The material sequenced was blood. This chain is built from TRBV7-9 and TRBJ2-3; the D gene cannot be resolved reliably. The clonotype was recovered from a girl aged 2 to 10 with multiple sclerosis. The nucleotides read TGTGCCAGCAGCTTATGGGCCCTGCCGCAGTATTTT. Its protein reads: CASSLWALPQYF.